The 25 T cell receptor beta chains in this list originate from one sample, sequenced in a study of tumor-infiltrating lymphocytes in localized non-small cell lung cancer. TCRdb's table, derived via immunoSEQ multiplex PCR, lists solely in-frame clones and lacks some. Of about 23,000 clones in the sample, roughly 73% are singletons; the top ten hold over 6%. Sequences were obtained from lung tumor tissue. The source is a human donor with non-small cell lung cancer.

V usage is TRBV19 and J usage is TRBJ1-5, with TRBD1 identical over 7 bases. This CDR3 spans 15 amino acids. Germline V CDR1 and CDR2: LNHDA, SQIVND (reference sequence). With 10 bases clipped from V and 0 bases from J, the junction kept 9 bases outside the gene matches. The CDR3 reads CATRPTGRSNQPQHF. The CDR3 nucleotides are TGTGCCACTAGACCGACAGGGCGTAGCAATCAGCCCCAGCATTTT.

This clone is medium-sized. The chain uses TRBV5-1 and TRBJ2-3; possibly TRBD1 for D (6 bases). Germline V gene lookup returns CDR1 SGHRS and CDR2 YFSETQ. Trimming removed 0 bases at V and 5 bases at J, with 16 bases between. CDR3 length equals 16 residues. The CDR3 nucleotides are TGCGCCAGCAGCTTGGCACCACAGGGTGGGGGAGATACGCAGTATTTT. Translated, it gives CASSLAPQGGGDTQYF.

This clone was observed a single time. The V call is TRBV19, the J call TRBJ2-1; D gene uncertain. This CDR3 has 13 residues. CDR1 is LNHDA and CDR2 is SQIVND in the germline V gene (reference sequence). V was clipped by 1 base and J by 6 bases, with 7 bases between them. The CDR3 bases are TGTGCCAGTAGTATAGCGAACACCAATGAGCAGTTCTTC. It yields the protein CASSIANTNEQFF.

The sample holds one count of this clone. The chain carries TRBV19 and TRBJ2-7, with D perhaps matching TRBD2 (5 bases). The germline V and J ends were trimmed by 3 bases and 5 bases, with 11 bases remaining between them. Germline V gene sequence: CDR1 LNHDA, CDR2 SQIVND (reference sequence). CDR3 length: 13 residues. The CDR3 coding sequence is TGTGCCAGTAGTATTAATGGGAGAAACGAGCAGTACTTC. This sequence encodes CASSINGRNEQYF.

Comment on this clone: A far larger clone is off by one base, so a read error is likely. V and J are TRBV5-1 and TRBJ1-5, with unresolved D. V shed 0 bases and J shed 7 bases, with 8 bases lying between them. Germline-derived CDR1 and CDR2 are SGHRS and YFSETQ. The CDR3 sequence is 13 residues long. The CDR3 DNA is TGCGCCAGCAGCTTGGCAGGCCCCCAGCCCCAGCATTTT. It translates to CASSLAGPQPQHF.

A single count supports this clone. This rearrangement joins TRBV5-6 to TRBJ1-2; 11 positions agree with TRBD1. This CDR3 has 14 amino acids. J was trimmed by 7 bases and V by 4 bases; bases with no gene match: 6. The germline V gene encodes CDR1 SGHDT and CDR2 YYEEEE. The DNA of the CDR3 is TGTGCCAGCAGCAAGGACAGGGGGCTTAGTGGCTACACCTTC. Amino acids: CASSKDRGLSGYTF. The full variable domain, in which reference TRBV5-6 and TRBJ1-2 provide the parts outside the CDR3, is DAGVTQSPTHLIKTRGQQVTLRCSPKSGHDTVSWYQQALGQGPQFIFQYYEEEERQRGNFPDRFSGHQFPNYSSELNVNALLLGDSALYLCASSKDRGLSGYTFGSGTRLTVV.

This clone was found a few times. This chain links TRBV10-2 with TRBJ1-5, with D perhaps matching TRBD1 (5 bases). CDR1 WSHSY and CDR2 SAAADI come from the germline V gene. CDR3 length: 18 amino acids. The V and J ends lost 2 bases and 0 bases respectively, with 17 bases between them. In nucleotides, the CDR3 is TGCGCCAGCAGTGAGGCCGCAGGGAGGGTTACTAGCAATCAGCCCCAGCATTTT. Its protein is CASSEAAGRVTSNQPQHF.

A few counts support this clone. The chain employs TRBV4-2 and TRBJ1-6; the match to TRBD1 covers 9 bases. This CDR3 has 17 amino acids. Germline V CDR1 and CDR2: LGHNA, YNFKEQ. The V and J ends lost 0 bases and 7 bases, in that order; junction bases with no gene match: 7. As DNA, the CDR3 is TGTGCCAGCAGCCAAGATTGGGGGACAGGGCCCAATTCACCCCTCCACTTT. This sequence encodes CASSQDWGTGPNSPLHF.

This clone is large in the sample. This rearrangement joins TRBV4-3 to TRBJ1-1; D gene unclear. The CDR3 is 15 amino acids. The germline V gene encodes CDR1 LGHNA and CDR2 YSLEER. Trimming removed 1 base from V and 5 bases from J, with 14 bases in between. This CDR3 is CASSQAGFTVTEAFF. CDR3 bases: TGCGCCAGCAGCCAAGCTGGTTTTACTGTGACTGAAGCTTTCTTT.

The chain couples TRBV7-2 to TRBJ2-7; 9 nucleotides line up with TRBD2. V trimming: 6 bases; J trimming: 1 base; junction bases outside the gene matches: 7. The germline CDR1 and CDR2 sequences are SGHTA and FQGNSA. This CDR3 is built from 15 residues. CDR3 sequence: CASSRGGDGSYEQYF. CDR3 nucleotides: TGTGCCAGCAGTCGCGGGGGGGACGGATCCTACGAGCAGTACTTC.

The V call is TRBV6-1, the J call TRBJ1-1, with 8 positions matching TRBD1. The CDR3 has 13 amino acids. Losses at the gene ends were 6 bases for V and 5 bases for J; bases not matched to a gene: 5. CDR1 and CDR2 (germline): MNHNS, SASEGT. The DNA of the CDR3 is TGTGCCAGCAGGGACAGGGTCGGGACTGAAGCTTTCTTT. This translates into CASRDRVGTEAFF.

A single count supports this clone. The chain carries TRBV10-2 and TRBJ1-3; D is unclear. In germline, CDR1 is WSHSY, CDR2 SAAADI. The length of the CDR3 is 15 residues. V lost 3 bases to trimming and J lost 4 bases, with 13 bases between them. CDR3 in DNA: TGCGCCAGCAGTGACGGTCCCACCGCCGGAAACACCATATATTTT. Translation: CASSDGPTAGNTIYF.

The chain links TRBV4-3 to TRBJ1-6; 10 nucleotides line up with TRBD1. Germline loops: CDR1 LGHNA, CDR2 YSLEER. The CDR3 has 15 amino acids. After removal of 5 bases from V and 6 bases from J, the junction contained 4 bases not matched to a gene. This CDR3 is CASSWDRGGNSPLHF. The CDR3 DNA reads TGCGCCAGCAGCTGGGACAGGGGTGGTAATTCACCCCTCCACTTT.

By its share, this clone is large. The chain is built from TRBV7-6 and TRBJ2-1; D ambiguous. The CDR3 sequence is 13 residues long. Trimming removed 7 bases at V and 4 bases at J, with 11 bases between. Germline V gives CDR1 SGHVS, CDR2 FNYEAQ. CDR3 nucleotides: TGTGCCAGCAAGCCATCTGGGTACAATGAGCAGTTCTTC. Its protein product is CASKPSGYNEQFF.

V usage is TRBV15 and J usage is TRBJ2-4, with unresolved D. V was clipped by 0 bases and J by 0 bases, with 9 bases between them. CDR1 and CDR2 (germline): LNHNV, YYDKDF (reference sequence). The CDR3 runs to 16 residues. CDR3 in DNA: TGTGCCACCAGCAGAGATCCCTCGGGAGCCAAAAACATTCAGTACTTC. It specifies CATSRDPSGAKNIQYF.

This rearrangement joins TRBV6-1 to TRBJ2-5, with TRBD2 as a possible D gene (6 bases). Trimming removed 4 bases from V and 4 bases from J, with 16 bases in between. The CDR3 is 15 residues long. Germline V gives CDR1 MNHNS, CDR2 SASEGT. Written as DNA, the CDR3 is TGTGCCAGCAGTGTGAATTTTAGCGGTGGAGAGACCCAGTACTTC. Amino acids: CASSVNFSGGETQYF.

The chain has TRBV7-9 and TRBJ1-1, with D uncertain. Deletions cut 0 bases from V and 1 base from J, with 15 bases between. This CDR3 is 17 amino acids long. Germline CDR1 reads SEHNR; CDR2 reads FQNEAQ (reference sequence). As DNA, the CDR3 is TGTGCCAGCAGCTTAGCGGTGGATTTCAGTGCGAACACTGAAGCTTTCTTT. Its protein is CASSLAVDFSANTEAFF.

The CDR3 loop is CASSYGTFNEQFF. The CDR3 coding sequence is TGTGCCAGCAGCTACGGGACTTTCAATGAGCAGTTCTTC. The chain recombines TRBV7-2 with TRBJ2-1; D might be TRBD2 (6 bases). Trimming left V 4 bases short and J 6 bases short, with 10 bases between. This CDR3 has 13 amino acids. Germline lookup yields CDR1 SGHTA and CDR2 FQGNSA.

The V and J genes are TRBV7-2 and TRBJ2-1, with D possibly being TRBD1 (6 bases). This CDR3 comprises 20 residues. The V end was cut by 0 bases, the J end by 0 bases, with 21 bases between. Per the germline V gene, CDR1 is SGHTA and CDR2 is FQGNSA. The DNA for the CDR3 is TGTGCCAGCAGCTTAGCACAGGGCAGTAGTTTGAGGGCCTCCTACAATGAGCAGTTCTTC. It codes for CASSLAQGSSLRASYNEQFF.

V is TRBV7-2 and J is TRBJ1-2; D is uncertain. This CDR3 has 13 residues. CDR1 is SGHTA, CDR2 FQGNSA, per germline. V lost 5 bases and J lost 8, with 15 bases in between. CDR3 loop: CASSLGAQPGYTF. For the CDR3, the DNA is TGTGCCAGCAGCCTGGGCGCACAACCGGGCTACACCTTC.

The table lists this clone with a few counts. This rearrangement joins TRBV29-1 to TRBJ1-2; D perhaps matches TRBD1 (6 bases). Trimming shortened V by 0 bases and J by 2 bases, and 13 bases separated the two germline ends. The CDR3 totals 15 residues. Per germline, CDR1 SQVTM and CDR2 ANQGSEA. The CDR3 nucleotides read TGCAGCGTTGAAGAGATCTTTGACAGGAACTATGGCTACACCTTC. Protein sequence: CSVEEIFDRNYGYTF.

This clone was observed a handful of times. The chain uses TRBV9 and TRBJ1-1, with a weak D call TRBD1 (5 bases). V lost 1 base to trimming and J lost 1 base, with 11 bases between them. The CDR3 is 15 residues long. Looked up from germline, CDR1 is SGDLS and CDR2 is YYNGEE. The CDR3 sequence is CASSVQGAPNTEAFF. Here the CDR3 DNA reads TGTGCCAGCAGCGTACAGGGCGCGCCGAACACTGAAGCTTTCTTT.

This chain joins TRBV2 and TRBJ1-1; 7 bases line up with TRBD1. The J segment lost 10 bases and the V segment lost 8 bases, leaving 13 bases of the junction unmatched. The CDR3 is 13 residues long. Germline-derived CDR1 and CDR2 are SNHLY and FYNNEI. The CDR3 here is CASRGQDGAGAFF. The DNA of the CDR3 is TGTGCCAGCCGAGGACAGGATGGGGCTGGAGCTTTCTTT.

The CDR3 loop is CASSLDSASYGYTF. The DNA for the CDR3 is TGTGCCAGCAGCTTAGATTCAGCTTCCTATGGCTACACCTTC. The chain employs TRBV11-3 and TRBJ1-2; no clear D. CDR3 length: 14 amino acids. In germline, CDR1 is SGHNT, CDR2 YENEEA. V was clipped by 0 bases and J by 4 bases, with 9 bases between them.

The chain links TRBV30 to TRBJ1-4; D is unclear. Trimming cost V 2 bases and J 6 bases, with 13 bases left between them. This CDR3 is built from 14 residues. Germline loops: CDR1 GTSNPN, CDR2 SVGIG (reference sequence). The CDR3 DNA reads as TGTGCCTGGAGTTCTGGGAGTTTGGATGAAAAACTGTTTTTT. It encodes CAWSSGSLDEKLFF.